Listed below are T cell receptor beta chains from one sample, sequenced in a study of blood T cell repertoires in COVID-19. Assay: immunoSEQ multiplex PCR; the TCRdb copy retains only in-frame clones and omits some. The table includes 150,000 to 200,000 clones, roughly four fifths detected once. Material: peripheral blood. The receptors were sampled from a man in his thirties or forties with active or convalescent COVID-19. Each CDR3 is given with its conserved first and last residue.

TRBV19	TRBJ1-5	CASRDTGYSNQPQHF
TRBV28	TRBJ2-2	CASSLLAGTGGELFF
TRBV10-1	TRBJ2-1	CASSEKTAGGGNEQFF
TRBV2	TRBJ1-3	CASKGQGTFSGNTIYF
TRBV7-8	TRBJ2-5	CASSRDRPAGETQYF
TRBV4-1	TRBJ1-6	CASSQDYRMEALHF
TRBV19	TRBJ2-1	CASSIWELGGAHEQFF
TRBV3-1/TRBV3-2	TRBJ1-1	CASSRDRGTVDTEAFF
TRBV28	TRBJ1-6	CASSSIDRGSYNSPLHF
TRBV5-1	TRBJ1-4	CASSTRQGGGEKLFF
TRBV28	TRBJ1-2	CASSSPTGNYGYTF
TRBV6-2/TRBV6-3	TRBJ2-1	CASSHPLGRGGNEQFF
TRBV5-1	TRBJ2-7	CASSTGQGAYEQYF
TRBV2	TRBJ2-7	CASRTSNEQYF
TRBV30	TRBJ1-2	CAWSLGGFYGYTF
TRBV6-5	TRBJ1-2	CAAAETGQSRYGYTF
TRBV14	TRBJ2-7	CASSRFRGVDEQYF
TRBV27	TRBJ1-6	CASSPREGPNSPLHF
TRBV7-9	TRBJ2-5	CASSPRSWESGETQYF
TRBV25-1	TRBJ1-6	CASRGRNNSPLHF
TRBV12-5	TRBJ2-1	CASGKGLAGGEQFF
TRBV5-5	TRBJ1-2	CASSAPGESGTANYGYTF
TRBV10-3	TRBJ1-1	CAISDAGNTEAFF
TRBV13	TRBJ1-3	CASSLSGGRTGNTIYF
TRBV19	TRBJ2-7	CASSTTAAGEQYF
TRBV14	TRBJ1-3	CASSPWGQGSGNTIYF
TRBV27	TRBJ2-1	CASSFFKISGLNPYNEQFF
TRBV6-5	TRBJ1-3	CASSQTGQNGNTIYF
TRBV6-2/TRBV6-3	TRBJ2-1	CASSTGTGSYNEQFF
TRBV18	TRBJ2-1	CASSPGGTGVENEQFF
TRBV28	TRBJ2-1	CASSLPTSGRAGEQFF
TRBV6-5	TRBJ1-2	CASSHIHTGLHGYTF
TRBV11-3	TRBJ1-5	CASSGGHNSNQPQHF
TRBV5-4	TRBJ1-1	CASSTSGGVTEAFF
TRBV30	TRBJ1-2	CAWGRGLGDYGYTF
TRBV10-3	TRBJ2-3	CAITGTSGGIKGTDTQYF
TRBV4-1	TRBJ2-1	CASSQEGGTSGYNEQFF
TRBV6-2/TRBV6-3	TRBJ1-1	CASSYLGLGQSTTEAFF
TRBV7-2	TRBJ1-5	CASSLVHGNQPQHF
TRBV18	TRBJ1-2	CASSPPMQVGGYTF